This T cell receptor beta chain came from a study of regulatory T cells in long-lasting Graves disease. From germline, CDR1 is LGHDT and CDR2 YNNKEL (reference sequence). After removal of 0 bases from V and 6 bases from J, the junction contained 12 bases not matched to a gene. There are 17 residues in the CDR3. To make TCR beta libraries, researchers used iRepertoire HTBI primers and Arm-PCR of CDR3 regions. MiXCR, run by TCRdb on the multiplex PCR reads, gives a single entry per CDR3 protein. The sample holds about 200,000 distinct CDR3 sequences, around 16% seen once. Time point meaning: newly diagnosed GD, antithyroid drugs for less than 3 months. RNA extracted from PBMCs served as the sequencing template. This clonotype occurred many times.

The sequences come from peripheral blood mononuclear cells (PBMCs), collected at new diagnosis, from a patient treated with antithyroid drugs. J is TRBJ2-3 and V is TRBV3-1; 7 bases map to TRBD1. This TCR was sampled from a female donor with Graves disease. This CDR3 reads CASSQEGGGRRRDTQYF. The CDR3 nucleotides read TGTGCCAGCAGCCAAGAAGGGGGCGGGCGCCGGCGGGATACGCAGTATTTT.